The sample holds a few counts of the clone carrying this T cell receptor (beta chain). This CDR3 has 14 amino acids. Germline trimming cut 6 bases from V and 3 bases from J; bases unmatched to any gene: 5. Germline V gene lookup returns CDR1 SGHRS and CDR2 YFSETQ. The data were taken from a study of blood T cell repertoires in COVID-19. Study summary: Sample material is recorded as cDNA or gDNA derived from T cells, B-cell-depleted T cells, or PBMCs.

Authors' methods: Amplification from reference gene primers served as the basis for estimated nucleated cell counts. Data came from immunoSEQ multiplex PCR; TCRdb stores just in-frame clones and leaves some out. V and J calls and clone size come straight from that table; D and trimming were deduced from the DNA. The data show around 97,000 clones, with about nine tenths seen just once and more than 15% held by the top ten. This TCR came from a woman aged 80 or over in a cohort sampled during active COVID-19. The chain links TRBV5-1 to TRBJ2-3, with TRBD2 identical over 9 bases. Sequences were obtained from peripheral blood. This CDR3 reads CASNLAGQTDTQYF. In DNA form, the CDR3 reads TGCGCCAGCAATCTAGCGGGACAGACAGATACGCAGTATTTT.